Each of the 11 T cell receptor beta chains below was sequenced from the same sample in a study of glioma-infiltrating T cells after dendritic cell vaccination. This table comes from immunoSEQ multiplex PCR, and its TCRdb copy is limited to in-frame clones, with some not included. The table records around 97,000 clones, 80% to 90% of them present only once. The sample in question was blood, obtained before dendritic cell vaccination. The receptors were gathered from a human donor with glioblastoma.

This chain joins TRBV28 and TRBJ1-2, with D maybe TRBD1 (5 bases). V shed 4 bases and J shed 4 bases, with 13 bases lying between them. The CDR3 is 14 residues long. The V gene's germline CDR1 is MDHEN and CDR2 SYDVKM. The CDR3 protein is CASSSLGGSYGYTF. DNA of the CDR3: TGTGCCAGCAGTTCCCTGGGGGGGAGCTATGGCTACACCTTC.

This clone occurred a few times. The chain couples TRBV7-8 to TRBJ2-3; 8 nucleotides line up with TRBD1. CDR1 and CDR2 from the germline V gene are SGHVS and FQNEAQ. This CDR3 region has 15 residues. V lost 5 bases, J lost 8 bases, and 12 bases stayed unmatched. This CDR3 is CASSPGTGQWGTQYF. CDR3 in DNA: TGTGCCAGCAGCCCGGGGACAGGACAATGGGGTACGCAGTATTTT.

The rearrangement uses TRBV27 and TRBJ2-1; 11 nucleotides match TRBD2. Per germline, CDR1 MNHEY and CDR2 SMNVEV (reference sequence). The CDR3 is 14 amino acids. V dropped 8 bases and J dropped 7; count of bases not matched to a gene: 7. This CDR3 reads CASAGSSGGNEQFF. Written as DNA, the CDR3 is TGTGCCAGCGCCGGGTCTAGCGGGGGGAATGAGCAGTTCTTC.

This chain uses TRBV30 with TRBJ2-3, with D unresolved. With 0 bases removed from V and 4 bases from J, the gap between germline ends came to 14 bases. The CDR3 extends over 15 amino acids. CDR1 and CDR2 (germline): GTSNPN, SVGIG (reference sequence). CDR3 in amino acids: CAWSVDRAASDTQYF. CDR3 DNA sequence: TGTGCCTGGAGTGTAGACCGCGCGGCGTCAGATACGCAGTATTTT.

J is TRBJ2-4 and V is TRBV6-5, with a tentative D call TRBD1 (6 bases). The CDR3 length is 13 residues. Looked up from germline, CDR1 is MNHEY and CDR2 is SVGAGI. The ends were cut back, 2 bases at V and 6 bases at J, with 8 bases in the middle. CDR3 nucleotides: TGTGCCAGCAGTTACGGCAGGGGAAACATTCAGTACTTC. Translated, it gives CASSYGRGNIQYF.

The rearrangement uses TRBV6-5 and TRBJ2-7, with a tentative D call TRBD2 (5 bases). The CDR3 length is 12 residues. Looked up from germline, CDR1 is MNHEY and CDR2 is SVGAGI. V shed 8 bases and J shed 0 bases, with 8 bases lying between them. The CDR3, as DNA: TGTGCCAGCTTCGGGGACTCCTACGAGCAGTACTTC. Protein product: CASFGDSYEQYF.

The J gene is TRBJ2-1, the V gene TRBV4-1; 9 bases line up with TRBD2. V dropped 3 bases and J dropped 6; count of bases not matched to a gene: 12. The germline V gene has CDR1 MGHRA and CDR2 YSYEKL. This CDR3 has 17 residues. The CDR3 is CASSQGLWAGGSNEQFF. As DNA, the CDR3 is TGCGCCAGCAGCCAGGGCCTCTGGGCGGGGGGGTCCAATGAGCAGTTCTTC.

This clone occurred a few times. The chain carries TRBV10-1 and TRBJ1-1; D possibly corresponds to TRBD1 (5 bases). The ends were cut back, 0 bases at V and 4 bases at J, with 9 bases in the middle. Per the germline V gene, CDR1 is WNHNN and CDR2 is SYGVQD (reference sequence). CDR3 length: 14 residues. CDR3 residues: CASSESKGLTEAFF. CDR3 bases: TGCGCCAGCAGTGAGTCGAAGGGGCTCACTGAAGCTTTCTTT.

This chain links TRBV7-9 with TRBJ1-1, with TRBD1 as a possible D gene (6 bases). V dropped 0 bases and J dropped 5 bases, with 13 bases sitting between them. CDR3 length: 15 amino acids. Germline-derived CDR1 and CDR2 are SEHNR and FQNEAQ (reference sequence). In DNA, the CDR3 is TGTGCCAGCAGCTTAGCGTGGCAGGGGCGGACTGAAGCTTTCTTT. Translating it yields CASSLAWQGRTEAFF.

This chain links TRBV13 with TRBJ2-7; the match to TRBD1 covers 7 bases. The CDR3 runs to 16 residues. The germline V gene encodes CDR1 PRHDT and CDR2 FYEKMQ (reference sequence). With V trimmed by 0 bases and J by 0 bases, 5 bases remained unmatched. This chain's CDR3 is CASSLGRGQSSYEQYF. CDR3 DNA: TGTGCCAGCAGCTTAGGCAGGGGACAGAGCTCCTACGAGCAGTACTTC.

This chain joins TRBV27 and TRBJ2-7; TRBD1 might be the D (5 bases). Trimming pared 3 bases from V and 0 bases from J, leaving 9 bases between. The V gene's germline CDR1 is MNHEY and CDR2 SMNVEV (reference sequence). This CDR3 contains 14 residues. The CDR3 DNA reads TGTGCCAGCAGTTTGGACATAGACTCCTACGAGCAGTACTTC. Amino acid sequence: CASSLDIDSYEQYF.